The present entry profiles one TCR beta chain with its context. Authors' processing steps: Counts of nucleated cells, estimated from reference gene primer amplification, were obtained. Assay used: immunoSEQ multiplex PCR; TCRdb lists only in-frame clones, some missing. The V and J calls and the clone size are those of that table, but D and trimming were determined from the DNA. The sample lists some 170,000 clones, roughly 86% seen once, with 1.5% to 2% in the top ten. Germline V gene lookup returns CDR1 MNHEY and CDR2 SVGEGT. The CDR3 has 16 residues. V gave up 6 bases and J gave up 5 bases; unmatched junction bases: 12. This sample is part of a study of blood T cell repertoires in COVID-19. Across the study: The study drew acute and convalescent COVID-19 samples from the United States, Italy and Spain. PBMCs, B-cell-depleted T cells, or T cells provided the cDNA or gDNA that made up the material.

The receptor was isolated from a woman aged 50 to 60 with acute or convalescent COVID-19. Specimen: peripheral blood. The chain is built from TRBV6-2 or TRBV6-3 and TRBJ1-1; 10 bases fit TRBD1. The CDR3 bases are TGTGCCAGCAGCCGCCGGGACAGGGGCCCGGGGACTGAAGCTTTCTTT. This codes for CASSRRDRGPGTEAFF.